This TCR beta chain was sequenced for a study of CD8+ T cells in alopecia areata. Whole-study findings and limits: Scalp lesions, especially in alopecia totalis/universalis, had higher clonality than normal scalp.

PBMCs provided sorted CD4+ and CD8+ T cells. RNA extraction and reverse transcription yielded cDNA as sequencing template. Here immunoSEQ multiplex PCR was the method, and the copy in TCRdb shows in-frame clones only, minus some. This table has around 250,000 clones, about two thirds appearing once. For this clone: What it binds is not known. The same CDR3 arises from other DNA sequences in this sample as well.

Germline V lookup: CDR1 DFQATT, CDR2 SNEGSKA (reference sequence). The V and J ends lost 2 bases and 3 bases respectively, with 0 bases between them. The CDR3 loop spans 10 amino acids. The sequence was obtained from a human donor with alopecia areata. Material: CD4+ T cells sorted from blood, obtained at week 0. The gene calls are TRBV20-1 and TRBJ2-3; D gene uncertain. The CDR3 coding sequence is TGCAGTGCTAGAACAGATACGCAGTATTTT. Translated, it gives CSARTDTQYF.